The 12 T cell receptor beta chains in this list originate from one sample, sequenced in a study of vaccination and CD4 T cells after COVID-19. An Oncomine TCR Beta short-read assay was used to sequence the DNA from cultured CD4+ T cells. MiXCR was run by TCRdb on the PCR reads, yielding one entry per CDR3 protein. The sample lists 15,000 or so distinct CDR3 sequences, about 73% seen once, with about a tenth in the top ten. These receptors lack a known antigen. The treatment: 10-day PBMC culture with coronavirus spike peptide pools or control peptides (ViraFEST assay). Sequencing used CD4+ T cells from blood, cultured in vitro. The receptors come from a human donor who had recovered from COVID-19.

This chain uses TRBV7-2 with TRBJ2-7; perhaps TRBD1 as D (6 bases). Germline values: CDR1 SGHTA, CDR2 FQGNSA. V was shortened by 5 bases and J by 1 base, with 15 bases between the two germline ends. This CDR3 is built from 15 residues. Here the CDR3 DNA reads TGTGCCAGCAGCCAAAGGAGAGGGGGATCCTACGAGCAGTACTTC. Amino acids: CASSQRRGGSYEQYF.

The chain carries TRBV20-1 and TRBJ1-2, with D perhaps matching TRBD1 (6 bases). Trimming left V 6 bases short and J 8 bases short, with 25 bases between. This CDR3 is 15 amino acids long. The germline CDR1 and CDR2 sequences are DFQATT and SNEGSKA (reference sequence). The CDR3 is CSATPGRAGEGGYTF. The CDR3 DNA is TGCAGTGCCACGCCAGGGCGGGCAGGGGAAGGGGGCTACACCTTC.

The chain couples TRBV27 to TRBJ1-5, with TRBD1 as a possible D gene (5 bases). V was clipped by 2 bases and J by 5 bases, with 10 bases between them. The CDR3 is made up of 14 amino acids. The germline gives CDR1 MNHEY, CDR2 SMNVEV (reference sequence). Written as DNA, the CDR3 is TGTGCCAGCAGTTTACGGGCAGGGCATCAGCCCCAGCATTTT. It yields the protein CASSLRAGHQPQHF.

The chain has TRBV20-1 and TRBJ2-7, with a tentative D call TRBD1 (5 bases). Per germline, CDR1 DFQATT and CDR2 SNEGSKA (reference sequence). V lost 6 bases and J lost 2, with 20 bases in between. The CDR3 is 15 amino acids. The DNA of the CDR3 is TGCAGTGCCCTCCCAGACAGCCCCGTGGCCTACGAGCAGTACTTC. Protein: CSALPDSPVAYEQYF.

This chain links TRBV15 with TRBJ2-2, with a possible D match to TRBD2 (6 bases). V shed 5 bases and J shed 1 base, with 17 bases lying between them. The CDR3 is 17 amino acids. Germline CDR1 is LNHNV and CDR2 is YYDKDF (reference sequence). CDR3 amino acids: CATSGYSGAGNTGELFF. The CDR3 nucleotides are TGTGCCACCAGCGGATATAGCGGAGCCGGGAACACCGGGGAGCTGTTTTTT.

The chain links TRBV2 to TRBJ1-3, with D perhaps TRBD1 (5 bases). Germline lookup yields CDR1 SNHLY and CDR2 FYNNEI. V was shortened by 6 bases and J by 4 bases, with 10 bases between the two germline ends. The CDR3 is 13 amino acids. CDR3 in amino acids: CASRWGAGNTIYF. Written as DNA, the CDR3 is TGTGCCAGCAGGTGGGGCGCCGGAAACACCATATATTTT.

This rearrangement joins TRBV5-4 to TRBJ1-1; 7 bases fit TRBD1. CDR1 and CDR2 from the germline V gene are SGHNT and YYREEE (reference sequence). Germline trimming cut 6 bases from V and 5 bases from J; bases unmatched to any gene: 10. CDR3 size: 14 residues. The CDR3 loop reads CASTVRGLMTEAFF. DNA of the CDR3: TGTGCCAGCACCGTCAGGGGGTTAATGACTGAAGCTTTCTTT.

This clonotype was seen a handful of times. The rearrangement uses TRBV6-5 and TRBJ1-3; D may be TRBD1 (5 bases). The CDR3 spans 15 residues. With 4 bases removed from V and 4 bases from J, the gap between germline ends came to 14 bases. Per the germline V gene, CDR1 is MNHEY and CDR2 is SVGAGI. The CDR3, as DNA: TGTGCCAGCAGTTCCTGGGGGACTGGCGGAAACACCATATATTTT. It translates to CASSSWGTGGNTIYF.

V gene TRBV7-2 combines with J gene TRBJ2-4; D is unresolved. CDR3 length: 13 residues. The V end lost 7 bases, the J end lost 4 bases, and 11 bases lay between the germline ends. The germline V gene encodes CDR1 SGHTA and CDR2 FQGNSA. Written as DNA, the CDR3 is TGTGCCAGCACCCCGGATCCGAAAAACATTCAGTACTTC. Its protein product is CASTPDPKNIQYF. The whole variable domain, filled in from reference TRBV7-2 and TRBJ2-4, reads GAGVSQSPSNKVTEKGKDVELRCDPISGHTALYWYRQSLGQGLEFLIYFQGNSAPDKSGLPSDRFSAERTGGSVSTLTIQRTQQEDSAVYLCASTPDPKNIQYFGAGTRLSVL.

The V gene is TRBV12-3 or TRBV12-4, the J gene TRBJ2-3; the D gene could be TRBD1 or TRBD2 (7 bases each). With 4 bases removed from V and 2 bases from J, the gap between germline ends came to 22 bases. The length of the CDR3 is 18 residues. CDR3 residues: CASSSRGRGGSNTDTQYF. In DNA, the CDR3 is TGTGCCAGCAGTTCCAGGGGCAGGGGGGGATCGAACACAGATACGCAGTATTTT.

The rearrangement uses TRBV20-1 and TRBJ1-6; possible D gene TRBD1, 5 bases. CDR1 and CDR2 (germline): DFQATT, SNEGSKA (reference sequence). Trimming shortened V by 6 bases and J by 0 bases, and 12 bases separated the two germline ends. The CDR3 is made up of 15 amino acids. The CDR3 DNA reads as TGCAGTGCCGAATACAGGAGCTCCTATAATTCACCCCTCCACTTT. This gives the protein CSAEYRSSYNSPLHF.

Here the CDR3 DNA reads TGTGCCACCAGTGATGGGGCGCGAGTAGGAAGCAATCAGCCCCAGCATTTT. Its translation: CATSDGARVGSNQPQHF. The gene calls are TRBV24-1 and TRBJ1-5; a possible D gene is TRBD1 (5 bases). Trimming took off 3 bases at V and 1 base at J, with 15 bases between the two ends. Germline V gene lookup returns CDR1 KGHDR and CDR2 SFDVKD. This CDR3 has 17 amino acids.